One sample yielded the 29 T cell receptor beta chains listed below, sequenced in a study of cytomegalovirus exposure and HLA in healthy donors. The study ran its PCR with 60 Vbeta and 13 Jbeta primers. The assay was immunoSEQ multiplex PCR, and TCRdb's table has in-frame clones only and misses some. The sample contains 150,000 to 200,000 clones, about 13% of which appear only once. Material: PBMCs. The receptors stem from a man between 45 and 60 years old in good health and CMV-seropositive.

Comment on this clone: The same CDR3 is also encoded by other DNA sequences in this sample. The CDR3 nucleotides are TGTGCCAGCAGTCCGTTGATCCGGGGAAATTCACCCCTCCACTTT. Translating gives CASSPLIRGNSPLHF. The chain employs TRBV6-1 and TRBJ1-6; the D is unclear. Germline CDR1 is MNHNS and CDR2 is SASEGT. Trimming stripped 5 bases from V and 7 bases from J, with 15 bases between. The CDR3 runs 15 residues.

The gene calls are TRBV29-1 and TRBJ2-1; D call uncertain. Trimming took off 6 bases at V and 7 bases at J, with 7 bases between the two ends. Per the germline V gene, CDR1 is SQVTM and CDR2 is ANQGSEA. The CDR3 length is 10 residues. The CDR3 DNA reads TGCAGCGTCGCAGAAAATGAGCAGTTCTTC. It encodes CSVAENEQFF.

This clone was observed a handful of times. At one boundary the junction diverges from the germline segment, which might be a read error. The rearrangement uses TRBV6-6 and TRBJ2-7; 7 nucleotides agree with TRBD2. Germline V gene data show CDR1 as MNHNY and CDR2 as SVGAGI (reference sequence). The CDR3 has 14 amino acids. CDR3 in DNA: TGTGCCAGCAGTCCTAGCGGAACTTCCTACGCGCAGTACTTC. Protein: CASSPSGTSYAQYF.

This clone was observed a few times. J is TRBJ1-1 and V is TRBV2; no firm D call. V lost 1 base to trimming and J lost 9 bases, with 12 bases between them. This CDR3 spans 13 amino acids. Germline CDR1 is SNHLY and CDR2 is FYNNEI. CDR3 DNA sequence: TGTGCCAGCAGTGAAGGGGCAGGTCTAAAAGCTTTCTTT. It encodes CASSEGAGLKAFF.

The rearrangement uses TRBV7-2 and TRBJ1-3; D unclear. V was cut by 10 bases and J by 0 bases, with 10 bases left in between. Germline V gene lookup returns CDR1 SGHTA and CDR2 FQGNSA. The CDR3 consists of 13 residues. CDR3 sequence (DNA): TGTGCCAACAGACTGAGCTCTGGAAACACCATATATTTT. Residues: CANRLSSGNTIYF.

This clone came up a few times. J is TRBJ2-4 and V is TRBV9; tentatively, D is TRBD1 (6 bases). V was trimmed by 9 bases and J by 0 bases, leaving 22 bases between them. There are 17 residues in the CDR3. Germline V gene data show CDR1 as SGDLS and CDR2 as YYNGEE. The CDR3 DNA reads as TGTGCCATCCCACCGACAGCCAGGGGCCTAGCCAAAAACATTCAGTACTTC. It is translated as CAIPPTARGLAKNIQYF.

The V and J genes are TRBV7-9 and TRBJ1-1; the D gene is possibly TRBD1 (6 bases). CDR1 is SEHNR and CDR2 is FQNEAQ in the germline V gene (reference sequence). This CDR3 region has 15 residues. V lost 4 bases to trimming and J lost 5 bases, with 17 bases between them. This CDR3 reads CASSSGWGGRTEAFF. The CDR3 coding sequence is TGTGCCAGCAGCTCGGGTTGGGGGGGCAGGACTGAAGCTTTCTTT.

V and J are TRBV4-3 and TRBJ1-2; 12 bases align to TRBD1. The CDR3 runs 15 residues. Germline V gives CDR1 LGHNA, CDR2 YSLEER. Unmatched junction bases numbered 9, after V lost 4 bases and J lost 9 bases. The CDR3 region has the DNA TGCGCCAGCAGCCGCAGGGGACAGGGGGCCAGCAGCTACACCTTC. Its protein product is CASSRRGQGASSYTF.

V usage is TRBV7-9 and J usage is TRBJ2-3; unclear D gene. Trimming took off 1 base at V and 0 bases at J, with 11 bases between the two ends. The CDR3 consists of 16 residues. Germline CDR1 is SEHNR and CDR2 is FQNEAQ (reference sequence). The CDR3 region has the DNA TGTGCCAGCAGCTTAGGAAACAGTGCTAGCACAGATACGCAGTATTTT. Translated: CASSLGNSASTDTQYF.

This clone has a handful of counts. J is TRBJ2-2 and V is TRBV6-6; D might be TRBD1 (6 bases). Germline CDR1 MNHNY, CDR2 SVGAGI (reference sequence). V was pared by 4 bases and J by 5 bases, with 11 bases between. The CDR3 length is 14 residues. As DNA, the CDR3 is TGTGCCAGCAGTTTGGTAGGGGGAACCGGGGAGCTGTTTTTT. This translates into CASSLVGGTGELFF.

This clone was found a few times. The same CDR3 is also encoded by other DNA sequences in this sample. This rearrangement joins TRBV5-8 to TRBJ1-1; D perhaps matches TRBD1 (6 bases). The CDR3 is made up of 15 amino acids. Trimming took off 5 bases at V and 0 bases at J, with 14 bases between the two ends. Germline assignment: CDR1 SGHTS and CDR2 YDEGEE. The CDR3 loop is CASRAFRGMNTEAFF. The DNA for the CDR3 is TGTGCCAGCAGGGCTTTCAGGGGAATGAACACTGAAGCTTTCTTT.

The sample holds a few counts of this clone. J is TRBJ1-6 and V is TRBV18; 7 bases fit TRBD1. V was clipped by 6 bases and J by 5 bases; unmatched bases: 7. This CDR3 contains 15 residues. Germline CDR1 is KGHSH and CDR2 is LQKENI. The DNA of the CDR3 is TGTGCCAGCTCCGAGACAGGGATGAATAATTCACCCCTCCACTTT. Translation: CASSETGMNNSPLHF.

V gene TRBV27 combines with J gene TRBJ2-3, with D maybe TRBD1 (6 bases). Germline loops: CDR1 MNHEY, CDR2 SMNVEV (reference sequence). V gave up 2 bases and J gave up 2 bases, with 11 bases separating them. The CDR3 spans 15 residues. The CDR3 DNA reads TGTGCCAGCAGTTTAGGGCAGGGGCCCACAGATACGCAGTATTTT. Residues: CASSLGQGPTDTQYF.

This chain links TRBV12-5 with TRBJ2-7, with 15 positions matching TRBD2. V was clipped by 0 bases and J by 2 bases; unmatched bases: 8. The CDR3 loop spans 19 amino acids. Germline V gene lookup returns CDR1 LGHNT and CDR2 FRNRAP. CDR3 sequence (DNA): TGTGCTAGTGGTTTGGTACGGGGACTAGCGGGGGGCGGCCCCTACGAGCAGTACTTC. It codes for CASGLVRGLAGGGPYEQYF.

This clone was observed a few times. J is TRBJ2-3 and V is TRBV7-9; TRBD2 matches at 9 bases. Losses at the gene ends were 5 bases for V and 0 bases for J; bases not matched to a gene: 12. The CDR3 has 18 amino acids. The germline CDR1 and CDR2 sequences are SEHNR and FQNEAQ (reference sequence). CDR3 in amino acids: CASSRTPTSGPSTDTQYF. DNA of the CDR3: TGTGCCAGCAGCCGAACCCCCACTAGCGGGCCTAGCACAGATACGCAGTATTTT. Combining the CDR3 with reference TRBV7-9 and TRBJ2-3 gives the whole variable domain DTGVSQNPRHKITKRGQNVTFRCDPISEHNRLYWYRQTLGQGPEFLTYFQNEAQLEKSRLLSDRFSAERPKGSFSTLEIQRTEQGDSAMYLCASSRTPTSGPSTDTQYFGPGTRLTVL.

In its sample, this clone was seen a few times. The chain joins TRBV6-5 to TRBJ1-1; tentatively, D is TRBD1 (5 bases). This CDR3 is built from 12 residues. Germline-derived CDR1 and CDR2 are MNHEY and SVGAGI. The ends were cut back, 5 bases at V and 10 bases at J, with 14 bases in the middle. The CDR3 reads CASSHRDSGAFF. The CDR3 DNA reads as TGTGCCAGCAGTCACCGGGACTCGGGAGCTTTCTTT.

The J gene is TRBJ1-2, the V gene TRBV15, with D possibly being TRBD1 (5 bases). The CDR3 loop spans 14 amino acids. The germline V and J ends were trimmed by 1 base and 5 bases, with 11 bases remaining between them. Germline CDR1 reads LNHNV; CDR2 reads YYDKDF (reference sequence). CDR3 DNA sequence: TGTGCCACCAGCAGAGGCCAGGGCCCTTATGGCTACACCTTC. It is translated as CATSRGQGPYGYTF. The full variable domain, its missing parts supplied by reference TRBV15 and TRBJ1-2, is DAMVIQNPRYQVTQFGKPVTLSCSQTLNHNVMYWYQQKSSQAPKLLFHYYDKDFNNEADTPDNFQSRRPNTSFCFLDIRSPGLGDTAMYLCATSRGQGPYGYTFGSGTRLTVV.

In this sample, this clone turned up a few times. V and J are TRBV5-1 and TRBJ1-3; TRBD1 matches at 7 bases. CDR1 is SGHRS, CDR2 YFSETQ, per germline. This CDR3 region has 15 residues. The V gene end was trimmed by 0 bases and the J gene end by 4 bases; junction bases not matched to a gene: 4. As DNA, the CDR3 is TGCGCCAGCAGCTTGGAAGGGGGCACCGGAAACACCATATATTTT. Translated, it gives CASSLEGGTGNTIYF.

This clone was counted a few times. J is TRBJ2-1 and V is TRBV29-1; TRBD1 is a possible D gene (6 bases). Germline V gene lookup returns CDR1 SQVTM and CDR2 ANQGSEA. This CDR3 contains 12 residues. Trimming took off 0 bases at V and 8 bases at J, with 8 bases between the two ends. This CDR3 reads CSVEEQGHEQFF. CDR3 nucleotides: TGCAGCGTTGAAGAACAGGGCCATGAGCAGTTCTTC.

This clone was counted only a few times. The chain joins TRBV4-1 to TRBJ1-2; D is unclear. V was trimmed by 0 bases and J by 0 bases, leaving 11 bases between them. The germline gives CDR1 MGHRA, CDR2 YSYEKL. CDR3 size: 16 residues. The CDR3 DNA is TGCGCCAGCAGCCAAGATTTGACAAGAGCTAACTATGGCTACACCTTC. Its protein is CASSQDLTRANYGYTF.

The CDR3 region is CASSPTTENSPLHF. CDR3 nucleotide sequence: TGCGCCAGCAGCCCAACGACAGAAAATTCACCCCTCCACTTT. The chain is built from TRBV5-1 and TRBJ1-6, with D possibly matching TRBD1 (5 bases). Germline V CDR1 and CDR2: SGHRS, YFSETQ. V was clipped by 4 bases and J by 7 bases, with 12 bases between them. This CDR3 spans 14 amino acids. Supplemented by reference TRBV5-1 and TRBJ1-6, the full variable domain reads KAGVTQTPRYLIKTRGQQVTLSCSPISGHRSVSWYQQTPGQGLQFLFEYFSETQRNKGNFPGRFSGRQFSNSRSEMNVSTLELGDSALYLCASSPTTENSPLHFGNGTRLTVT.

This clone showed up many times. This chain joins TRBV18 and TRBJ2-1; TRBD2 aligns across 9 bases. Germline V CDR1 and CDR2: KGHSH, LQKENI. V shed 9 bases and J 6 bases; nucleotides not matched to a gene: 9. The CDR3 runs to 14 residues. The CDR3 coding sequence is TGTGCCAGTTACGCCGCAGCGGGGGGCAATGAGCAGTTCTTC. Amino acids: CASYAAAGGNEQFF.

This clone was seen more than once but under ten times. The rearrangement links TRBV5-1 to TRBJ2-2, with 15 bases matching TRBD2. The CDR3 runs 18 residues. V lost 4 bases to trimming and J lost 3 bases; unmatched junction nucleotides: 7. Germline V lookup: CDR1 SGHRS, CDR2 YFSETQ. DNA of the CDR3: TGCGCCAGCAGCCAAGGACTAGCGGGGGGGTTGGACACCGGGGAGCTGTTTTTT. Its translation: CASSQGLAGGLDTGELFF.

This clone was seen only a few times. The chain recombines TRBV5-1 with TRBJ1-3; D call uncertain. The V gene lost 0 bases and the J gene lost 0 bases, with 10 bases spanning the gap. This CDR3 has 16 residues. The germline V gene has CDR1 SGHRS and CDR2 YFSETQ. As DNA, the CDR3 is TGCGCCAGCAGCTTGGGGGCGATGAACTCTGGAAACACCATATATTTT. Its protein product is CASSLGAMNSGNTIYF. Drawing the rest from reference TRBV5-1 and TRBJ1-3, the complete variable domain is KAGVTQTPRYLIKTRGQQVTLSCSPISGHRSVSWYQQTPGQGLQFLFEYFSETQRNKGNFPGRFSGRQFSNSRSEMNVSTLELGDSALYLCASSLGAMNSGNTIYFGEGSWLTVV.

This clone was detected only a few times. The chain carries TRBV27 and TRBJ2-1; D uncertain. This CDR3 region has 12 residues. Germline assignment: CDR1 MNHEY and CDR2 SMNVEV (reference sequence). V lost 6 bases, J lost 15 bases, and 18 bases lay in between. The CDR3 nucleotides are TGTGCCAGCAGGTCATCCCATACAGTAACGTTCTTC. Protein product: CASRSSHTVTFF.

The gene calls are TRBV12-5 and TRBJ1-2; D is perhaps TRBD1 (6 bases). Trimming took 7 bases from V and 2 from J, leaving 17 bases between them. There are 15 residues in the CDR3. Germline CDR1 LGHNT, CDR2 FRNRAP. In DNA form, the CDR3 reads TGTGCTAGTGCCCTTGGGGGCCTCGGGAACTATGGCTACACCTTC. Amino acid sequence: CASALGGLGNYGYTF.

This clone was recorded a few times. The CDR3 DNA follows: TGTGCCAGCAGCTTAGCAACAGGGGGAGAGACCCAGTACTTC. The encoded protein is CASSLATGGETQYF. The chain joins TRBV7-2 to TRBJ2-5, with 8 nucleotides matching TRBD1. CDR1 is SGHTA, CDR2 FQGNSA, per germline. CDR3 length: 14 residues. V was clipped by 0 bases and J by 4 bases; unmatched bases: 1.

The CDR3, as DNA: TGTGCCAGCAGTCTAGAGGAAAAACTGTTTTTT. This sequence encodes CASSLEEKLFF. The V gene is TRBV2, the J gene TRBJ1-4; no firm D call. The CDR3 runs to 11 residues. Germline V gene lookup returns CDR1 SNHLY and CDR2 FYNNEI. The germline V and J ends were trimmed by 5 bases and 8 bases, with 6 bases remaining between them.

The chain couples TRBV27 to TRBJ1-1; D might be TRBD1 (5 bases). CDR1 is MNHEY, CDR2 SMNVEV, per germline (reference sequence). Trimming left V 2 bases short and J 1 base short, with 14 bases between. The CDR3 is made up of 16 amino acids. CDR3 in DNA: TGTGCCAGCAGTTTAGGGCCAGGGACTGCGAACACTGAAGCTTTCTTT. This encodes CASSLGPGTANTEAFF.